What follows describes a single T cell receptor beta chain. As handled by the study authors: Estimated nucleated cell counts came from reference gene primer amplification. Method: immunoSEQ multiplex PCR; TCRdb's copy keeps in-frame clones and lacks some. Clone size and V and J calls were adopted from that table, with D and trimming inferred from the DNA. The sample yields 200,000 to 250,000 clones, about 88% seen once. V gave up 1 base and J gave up 6 bases; unmatched junction bases: 8. There are 17 residues in the CDR3. Germline values: CDR1 SGHVS, CDR2 FQNEAQ. The data were taken from a study of blood T cell repertoires in COVID-19. Study overall: COVID-19 samples, acute and convalescent, were from the United States, Italy and Spain. PBMCs, B-cell-depleted T cells, or T cells were the source of the cDNA or gDNA that made up the material.

The rearrangement links TRBV7-8 to TRBJ1-5; TRBD1 matches at 11 bases. This clonotype was obtained from a man aged 55 to 69 with acute or convalescent COVID-19. The sample was peripheral blood. CDR3 sequence (DNA): TGTGCCAGCAGCTTAGAGGCCAGGACAGGGGGCCCTCAGCCCCAGCATTTT. As protein: CASSLEARTGGPQPQHF.